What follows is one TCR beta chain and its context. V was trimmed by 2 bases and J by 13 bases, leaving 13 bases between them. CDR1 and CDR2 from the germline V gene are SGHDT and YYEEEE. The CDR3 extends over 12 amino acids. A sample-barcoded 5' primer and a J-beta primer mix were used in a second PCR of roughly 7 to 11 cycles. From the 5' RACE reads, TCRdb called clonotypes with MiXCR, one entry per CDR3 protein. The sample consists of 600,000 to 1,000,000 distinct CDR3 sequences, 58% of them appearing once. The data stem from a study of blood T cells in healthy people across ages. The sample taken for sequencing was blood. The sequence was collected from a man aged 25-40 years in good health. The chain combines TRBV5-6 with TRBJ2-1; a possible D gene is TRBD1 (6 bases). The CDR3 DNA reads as TGTGCCAGCAGCTTCAACAGGGATCGTCAGTTCTTC. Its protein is CASSFNRDRQFF.